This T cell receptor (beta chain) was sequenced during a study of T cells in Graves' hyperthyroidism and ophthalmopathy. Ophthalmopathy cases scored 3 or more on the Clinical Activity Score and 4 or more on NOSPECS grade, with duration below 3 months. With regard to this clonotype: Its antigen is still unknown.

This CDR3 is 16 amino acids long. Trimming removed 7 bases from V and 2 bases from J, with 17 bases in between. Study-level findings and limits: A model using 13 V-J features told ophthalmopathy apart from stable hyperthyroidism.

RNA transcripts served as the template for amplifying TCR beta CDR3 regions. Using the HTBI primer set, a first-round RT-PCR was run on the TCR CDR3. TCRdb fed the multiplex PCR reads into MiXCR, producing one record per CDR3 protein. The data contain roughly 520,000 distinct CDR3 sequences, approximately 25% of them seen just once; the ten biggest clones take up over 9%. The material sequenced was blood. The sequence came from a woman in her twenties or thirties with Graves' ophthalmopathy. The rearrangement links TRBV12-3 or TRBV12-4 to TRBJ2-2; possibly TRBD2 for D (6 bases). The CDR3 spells CASTQRLGPNTGELFF. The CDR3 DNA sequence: TGTGCCAGCACTCAAAGACTAGGGCCTAACACCGGGGAGCTGTTTTTT.